The 11 T cell receptor beta chains listed next were all sequenced from one sample in a study of Graves' ophthalmopathy and Graves' hyperthyroidism. Amplification from RNA transcripts yielded the TCR beta CDR3 regions. Second-round multiplex PCR came after first-round RT-PCR with HTBI primers. TCRdb used MiXCR to reprocess the multiplex PCR reads, holding one entry per CDR3 protein. The top ten clones hold 3% of a sample with about 400,000 distinct CDR3 sequences, 20% to 25% of them seen once. What was sequenced was peripheral blood. These receptors came from a woman aged 18-35 years with stable Graves' hyperthyroidism.

The V call is TRBV4-1, the J call TRBJ1-1; the D gene is possibly TRBD1 (6 bases). The V gene's germline CDR1 is MGHRA and CDR2 YSYEKL. CDR3 length equals 15 residues. Trimming left V 1 base short and J 0 bases short, with 9 bases between. The CDR3 DNA reads as TGCGCCAGCAGCCAAGTACGGGACATGAACACTGAAGCTTTCTTT. It yields the protein CASSQVRDMNTEAFF.

This clonotype has ten or more counts. The V call is TRBV5-1, the J call TRBJ1-1; no definite D call. CDR3 length: 12 amino acids. Germline values: CDR1 SGHRS, CDR2 YFSETQ. V dropped 5 bases and J dropped 5 bases, with 10 bases sitting between them. Here the CDR3 DNA reads TGCGCCAGCAGTGCGAGAGGGACTGAAGCTTTCTTT. It yields the protein CASSARGTEAFF.

This clonotype was recorded many times. J is TRBJ1-5 and V is TRBV15, with TRBD1 matching 10 bases. CDR1 LNHNV and CDR2 YYDKDF come from the germline V gene (reference sequence). The length of the CDR3 is 14 residues. Germline trimming cut 5 bases from V and 5 bases from J; bases unmatched to any gene: 3. As DNA, the CDR3 is TGTGCCACCAGCCGGACAGGGGGTGATCAGCCCCAGCATTTT. Its translation is CATSRTGGDQPQHF. The full variable domain, rest sourced from reference TRBV15 and TRBJ1-5, is DAMVIQNPRYQVTQFGKPVTLSCSQTLNHNVMYWYQQKSSQAPKLLFHYYDKDFNNEADTPDNFQSRRPNTSFCFLDIRSPGLGDTAMYLCATSRTGGDQPQHFGDGTRLSIL.

This clonotype showed up many times. The J gene is TRBJ2-5, the V gene TRBV7-9; TRBD1 might be the D (6 bases). Trimming stripped 11 bases from V and 5 bases from J, with 15 bases between. Looked up from germline, CDR1 is SEHNR and CDR2 is FQNEAQ (reference sequence). The CDR3 has 12 residues. CDR3 nucleotide sequence: TGTGCCTCCGAGGGGCAGGGGGAGACCCAGTACTTC. Protein sequence: CASEGQGETQYF. The whole variable domain, remainder taken from reference TRBV7-9 and TRBJ2-5, is DTGVSQNPRHKITKRGQNVTFRCDPISEHNRLYWYRQTLGQGPEFLTYFQNEAQLEKSRLLSDRFSAERPKGSFSTLEIQRTEQGDSAMYLCASEGQGETQYFGPGTRLLVL.

This clonotype occurred many times. The chain employs TRBV12-3 or TRBV12-4 and TRBJ2-2; D ambiguous. This CDR3 comprises 14 residues. V was pared by 5 bases and J by 4 bases, with 11 bases between. Here the CDR3 reads CASSPYPSTGELFF. For the CDR3, the DNA is TGTGCCAGCAGTCCATACCCTAGCACCGGGGAGCTGTTTTTT.

The genes are TRBV7-9 and TRBJ1-1; D gene unclear. The V gene lost 3 bases and the J gene lost 6 bases, with 11 bases spanning the gap. The germline V gene encodes CDR1 SEHNR and CDR2 FQNEAQ (reference sequence). The CDR3 sequence is 13 residues long. This CDR3 reads CASSLGWGPEAFF. The DNA for the CDR3 is TGTGCCAGCAGCTTGGGGTGGGGTCCTGAAGCTTTCTTT.

The gene calls are TRBV11-2 and TRBJ1-3, with D possibly TRBD1 on 5 matching bases. Germline-derived CDR1 and CDR2 are SGHAT and FQNNGV. The germline V and J ends were trimmed by 5 bases and 4 bases, with 18 bases remaining between them. The CDR3 has 16 amino acids. The CDR3 DNA sequence: TGTGCCAGCAGCCCCACTCGACAGTCTTTCGGAAACACCATATATTTT. This encodes CASSPTRQSFGNTIYF.

CDR3 residues: CASSYSISRLLFF. The CDR3 nucleotides read TGTGCCAGCAGTTACTCGATCAGCCGGCTGCTGTTTTTT. The chain carries TRBV6-5 and TRBJ2-2; D remains unclear. CDR3 size: 13 residues. Germline V gives CDR1 MNHEY, CDR2 SVGAGI. The V and J ends lost 0 bases and 13 bases respectively, with 12 bases between them.

This clonotype was counted at least ten times. This chain joins TRBV15 and TRBJ1-1, with D possibly matching TRBD1 (5 bases). CDR1 and CDR2 from the germline V gene are LNHNV and YYDKDF (reference sequence). The CDR3 has 15 residues. The ends were cut back, 4 bases at V and 2 bases at J, with 14 bases in the middle. The CDR3 DNA is TGTGCCACCAGCATGGGGCGGCAATTCAACACTGAAGCTTTCTTT. Its translation: CATSMGRQFNTEAFF.

This clonotype was seen at least ten times. The V and J genes are TRBV6-1 and TRBJ2-7; 14 nucleotides line up with TRBD2. The J segment lost 6 bases and the V segment lost 6 bases, leaving 4 bases of the junction unmatched. CDR3 length: 14 residues. CDR1 is MNHNS and CDR2 is SASEGT in the germline V gene. CDR3 DNA: TGTGCCAGCAGACCCGGGACTAGCGGGGGCGAGCAGTACTTC. It encodes CASRPGTSGGEQYF.

This clonotype was counted many times. This sequence joins TRBV6-1 and TRBJ1-6; 7 bases agree with TRBD1. CDR3 length: 14 amino acids. Germline V gene lookup returns CDR1 MNHNS and CDR2 SASEGT. V shed 8 bases, J shed 8 bases, and the junction held 9 bases outside the gene matches. The CDR3 protein is CASGTWDRDSPLHF. The DNA of the CDR3 is TGTGCCAGCGGCACCTGGGACAGAGATTCACCCCTCCACTTT.